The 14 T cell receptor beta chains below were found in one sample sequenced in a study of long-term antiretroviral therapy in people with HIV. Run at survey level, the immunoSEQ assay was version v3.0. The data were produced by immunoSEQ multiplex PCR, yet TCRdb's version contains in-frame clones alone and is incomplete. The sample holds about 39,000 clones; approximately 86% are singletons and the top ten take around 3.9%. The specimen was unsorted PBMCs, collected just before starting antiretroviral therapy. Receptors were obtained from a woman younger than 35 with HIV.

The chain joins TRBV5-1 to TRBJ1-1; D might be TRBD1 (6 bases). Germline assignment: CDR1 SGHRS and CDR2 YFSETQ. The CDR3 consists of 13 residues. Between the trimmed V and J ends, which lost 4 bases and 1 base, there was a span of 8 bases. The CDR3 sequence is CASSGGQNTEAFF. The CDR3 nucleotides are TGCGCCAGCAGCGGGGGACAGAACACTGAAGCTTTCTTT.

In DNA form, the CDR3 reads TGCGCCAGCAGCGCCGGGACAAGCTCCTACAATGAGCAGTTCTTC. It yields the protein CASSAGTSSYNEQFF. The gene calls are TRBV5-1 and TRBJ2-1, with TRBD1 as a possible D gene (6 bases). V gave up 4 bases and J gave up 0 bases, with 11 bases separating them. Germline V CDR1 and CDR2: SGHRS, YFSETQ. This CDR3 contains 15 residues.

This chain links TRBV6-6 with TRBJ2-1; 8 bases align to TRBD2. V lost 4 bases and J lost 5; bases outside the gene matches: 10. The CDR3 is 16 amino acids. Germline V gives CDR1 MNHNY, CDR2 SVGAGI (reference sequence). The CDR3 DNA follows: TGTGCCAGCAGTTCACCGAGCGGGAGCATCCACAATGAGCAGTTCTTC. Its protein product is CASSSPSGSIHNEQFF.

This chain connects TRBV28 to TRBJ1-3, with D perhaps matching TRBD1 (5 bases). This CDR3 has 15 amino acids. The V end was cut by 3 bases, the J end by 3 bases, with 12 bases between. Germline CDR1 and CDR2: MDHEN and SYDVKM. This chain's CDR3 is CASSFQGVGGNTIYF. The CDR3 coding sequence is TGTGCCAGCAGTTTCCAAGGGGTGGGTGGAAACACCATATATTTT. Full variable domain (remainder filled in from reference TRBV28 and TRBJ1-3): DVKVTQSSRYLVKRTGEKVFLECVQDMDHENMFWYRQDPGLGLRLIYFSYDVKMKEKGDIPEGYSVSREKKERFSLILESASTNQTSMYLCASSFQGVGGNTIYFGEGSWLTVV.

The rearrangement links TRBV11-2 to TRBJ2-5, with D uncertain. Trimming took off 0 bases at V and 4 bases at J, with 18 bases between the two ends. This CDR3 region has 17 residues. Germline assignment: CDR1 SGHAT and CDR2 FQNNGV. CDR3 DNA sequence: TGTGCCAGCAGCTTAGACATTGGCACTCTCCCAACAGAGACCCAGTACTTC. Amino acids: CASSLDIGTLPTETQYF.

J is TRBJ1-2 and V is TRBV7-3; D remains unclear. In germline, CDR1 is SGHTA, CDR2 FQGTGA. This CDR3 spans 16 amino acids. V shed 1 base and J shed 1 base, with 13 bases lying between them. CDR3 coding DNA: TGTGCCAGCAGCTTAATTGCCGCAGATATTAACTATGGCTACACCTTC. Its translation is CASSLIAADINYGYTF.

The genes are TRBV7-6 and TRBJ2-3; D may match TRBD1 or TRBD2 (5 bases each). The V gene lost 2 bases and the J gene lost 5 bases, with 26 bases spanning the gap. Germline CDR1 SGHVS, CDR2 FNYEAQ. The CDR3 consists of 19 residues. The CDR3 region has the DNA TGTGCCAGCAGCTTACCCAGGGTAGGTTCGGCTAGCCTGGAAGATACGCAGTATTTT. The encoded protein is CASSLPRVGSASLEDTQYF. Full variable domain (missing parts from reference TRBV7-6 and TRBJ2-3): GAGVSQSPRYKVTKRGQDVALRCDPISGHVSLYWYRQALGQGPEFLTYFNYEAQQDKSGLPNDRFSAERPEGSISTLTIQRTEQRDSAMYRCASSLPRVGSASLEDTQYFGPGTRLTVL.

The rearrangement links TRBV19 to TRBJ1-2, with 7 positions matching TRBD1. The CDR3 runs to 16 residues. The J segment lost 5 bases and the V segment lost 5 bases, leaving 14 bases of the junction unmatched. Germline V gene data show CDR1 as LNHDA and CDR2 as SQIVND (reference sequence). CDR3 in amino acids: CASSPQGGSPPYGYTF. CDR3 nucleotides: TGTGCCAGTAGTCCTCAGGGGGGATCTCCCCCTTATGGCTACACCTTC.

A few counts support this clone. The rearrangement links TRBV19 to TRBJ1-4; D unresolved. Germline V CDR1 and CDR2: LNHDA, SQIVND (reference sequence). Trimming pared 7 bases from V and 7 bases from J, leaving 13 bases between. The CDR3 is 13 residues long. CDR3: CASTFSRSEKLFF. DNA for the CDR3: TGTGCCAGTACCTTTTCAAGGAGTGAAAAACTGTTTTTT.

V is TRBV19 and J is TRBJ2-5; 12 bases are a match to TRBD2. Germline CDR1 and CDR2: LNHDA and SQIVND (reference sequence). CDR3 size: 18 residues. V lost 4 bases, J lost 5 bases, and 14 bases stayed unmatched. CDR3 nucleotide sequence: TGTGCCAGTAGTACGTATCCCGGACTAGCGGGGAGGGGTGAGACCCAGTACTTC. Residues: CASSTYPGLAGRGETQYF. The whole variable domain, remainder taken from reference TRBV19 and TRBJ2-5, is DGGITQSPKYLFRKEGQNVTLSCEQNLNHDAMYWYRQDPGQGLRLIYYSQIVNDFQKGDIAEGYSVSREKKESFPLTVTSAQKNPTAFYLCASSTYPGLAGRGETQYFGPGTRLLVL.

Written as DNA, the CDR3 is TGCGCCAGCAGCCCCGGGGTCACAGATACGCAGTATTTT. Amino acid sequence: CASSPGVTDTQYF. This chain links TRBV5-1 with TRBJ2-3; D might be TRBD2 (5 bases). The germline V gene has CDR1 SGHRS and CDR2 YFSETQ. The CDR3 runs to 13 residues. The germline V and J ends were trimmed by 4 bases and 2 bases, with 8 bases remaining between them.

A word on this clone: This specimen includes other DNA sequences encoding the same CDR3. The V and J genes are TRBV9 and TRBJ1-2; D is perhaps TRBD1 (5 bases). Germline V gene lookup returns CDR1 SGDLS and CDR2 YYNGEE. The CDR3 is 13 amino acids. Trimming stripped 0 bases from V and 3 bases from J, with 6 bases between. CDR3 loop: CASSVGGDYGYTF. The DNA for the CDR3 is TGTGCCAGCAGCGTAGGGGGGGACTATGGCTACACCTTC.

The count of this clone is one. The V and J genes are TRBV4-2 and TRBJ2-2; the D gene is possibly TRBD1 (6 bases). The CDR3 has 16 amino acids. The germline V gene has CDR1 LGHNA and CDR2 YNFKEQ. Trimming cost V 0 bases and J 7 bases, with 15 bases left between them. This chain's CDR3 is CASSQEGTQGLGELFF. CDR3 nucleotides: TGTGCCAGCAGCCAAGAGGGGACCCAGGGGCTCGGGGAGCTGTTTTTT.

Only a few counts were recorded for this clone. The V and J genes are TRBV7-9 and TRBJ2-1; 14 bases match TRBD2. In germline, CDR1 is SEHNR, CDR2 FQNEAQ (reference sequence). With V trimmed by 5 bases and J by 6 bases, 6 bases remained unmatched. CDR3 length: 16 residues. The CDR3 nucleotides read TGTGCCAGCAGCCCGACTAGCGGGAGGGCCGTCAATGAGCAGTTCTTC. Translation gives CASSPTSGRAVNEQFF.